The rows below give T cell receptor beta chains drawn from one sample of a study of T cell responses to AZD1222 COVID-19 vaccine. Method: immunoSEQ multiplex PCR; TCRdb's copy keeps in-frame clones and lacks some. The data contain 120,000 or so clones, roughly 84% of them singletons. The material was peripheral blood, obtained 28 days after the second AZD1222 dose. These receptors came from an adult who received the AZD1222 COVID-19 vaccine. The CDR3 runs from the conserved cysteine through the conserved F or W. Fields, in order: V gene, D gene, CDR3 length, J gene, clone size, CDR3 DNA, CDR3 protein. The D gene is left open where the match is weak. Not all rows give a size; the values are once, few, many and, for expanded clones, a class.

v_gene: TRBV5-1
d_gene: -
len: 12
j_gene: TRBJ2-7
abundance: -
CDR3nt: TGCGCCAGCAGCGGGGATAACTACGAGCAGTACTTC
CDR3aa: CASSGDNYEQYF

v_gene: TRBV28
d_gene: -
len: 13
j_gene: TRBJ1-2
abundance: -
CDR3nt: TGTGCCAGCAGCCCCAGCGTTCACTATGGCTACACCTTC
CDR3aa: CASSPSVHYGYTF

v_gene: TRBV4-2
d_gene: -
len: 17
j_gene: TRBJ1-6
abundance: -
CDR3nt: TGTGCCAGCAGCCAGAGGGACGGTAGCTCCTATAATTCACCCCTCCACTTT
CDR3aa: CASSQRDGSSYNSPLHF

v_gene: TRBV2
d_gene: TRBD1
len: 14
j_gene: TRBJ2-1
abundance: -
CDR3nt: TGTGCCAGCTTACCGGGACAGGGGTACAATGAGCAGTTCTTC
CDR3aa: CASLPGQGYNEQFF

v_gene: TRBV15
d_gene: TRBD1
len: 17
j_gene: TRBJ1-3
abundance: few
CDR3nt: TGTGCCACCAGCAGAATCAGACAGGGCCTCTCTGGAAACACCATATATTTT
CDR3aa: CATSRIRQGLSGNTIYF

v_gene: TRBV19
d_gene: -
len: 14
j_gene: TRBJ1-1
abundance: -
CDR3nt: TGTGCCAGTAGTATGGGACGGCAGGGCACTGAAGCTTTCTTT
CDR3aa: CASSMGRQGTEAFF

v_gene: TRBV5-6
d_gene: -
len: 16
j_gene: TRBJ2-7
abundance: -
CDR3nt: TGTGCCAGCAGCTTGGCCCTTTGGCAGAACCTCTACGAGCAGTACTTC
CDR3aa: CASSLALWQNLYEQYF

v_gene: TRBV10-1
d_gene: -
len: 13
j_gene: TRBJ1-2
abundance: -
CDR3nt: TGCGCCAGCAGCAGTGGATATAACTATGGCTACACCTTC
CDR3aa: CASSSGYNYGYTF

v_gene: TRBV7-8
d_gene: -
len: 14
j_gene: TRBJ1-4
abundance: -
CDR3nt: TGTGCCAGCAGCTCTCGGGGTGCTAATGAAAAACTGTTTTTT
CDR3aa: CASSSRGANEKLFF

v_gene: TRBV7-6
d_gene: -
len: 17
j_gene: TRBJ2-7
abundance: -
CDR3nt: TGTGCCAGCAGCGCCGAGGGGGGTGCCAGGGCGGGGTACGAGCAGTACTTC
CDR3aa: CASSAEGGARAGYEQYF

v_gene: TRBV19
d_gene: -
len: 15
j_gene: TRBJ1-1
abundance: -
CDR3nt: TGTGCCAGTAGTATAGGCCGCCACGGGCACACTGAAGCTTTCTTT
CDR3aa: CASSIGRHGHTEAFF

v_gene: TRBV6-1
d_gene: TRBD1
len: 17
j_gene: TRBJ2-2
abundance: -
CDR3nt: TGTGCCAGCAGTGAGGGGTCATACTGGACAGGGACCGGGGAGCTGTTTTTT
CDR3aa: CASSEGSYWTGTGELFF

v_gene: TRBV4-2
d_gene: -
len: 15
j_gene: TRBJ2-1
abundance: -
CDR3nt: TGTGCCAGCAGCCAAGATATCGGGGGGCTGGGTGAGCAGTTCTTC
CDR3aa: CASSQDIGGLGEQFF

v_gene: TRBV7-9
d_gene: -
len: 15
j_gene: TRBJ1-2
abundance: -
CDR3nt: TGTGCCAGCAGCTCGCCGGGACCCATTTTCTTGGGCTACACCTTC
CDR3aa: CASSSPGPIFLGYTF

v_gene: TRBV6-5
d_gene: -
len: 13
j_gene: TRBJ2-3
abundance: -
CDR3nt: TGTGCCAGCAGAGCAACAGGGACAGATACGCAGTATTTT
CDR3aa: CASRATGTDTQYF

v_gene: TRBV12-3/TRBV12-4
d_gene: -
len: 12
j_gene: TRBJ2-2
abundance: few
CDR3nt: TGTGCCAGCAGCCAGGGAACCGGGGAGCTGTTTTTT
CDR3aa: CASSQGTGELFF

v_gene: TRBV6-2/TRBV6-3
d_gene: TRBD1
len: 15
j_gene: TRBJ2-3
abundance: -
CDR3nt: TGTGCCAGCACCCCGGGACAGGGGATCCCAGATACGCAGTATTTT
CDR3aa: CASTPGQGIPDTQYF

v_gene: TRBV11-2
d_gene: TRBD1
len: 17
j_gene: TRBJ1-4
abundance: -
CDR3nt: TGTGCCAGCAGCCAGGGGGGAAAGGGCTCATATAATGAAAAACTGTTTTTT
CDR3aa: CASSQGGKGSYNEKLFF

v_gene: TRBV6-2/TRBV6-3
d_gene: -
len: 16
j_gene: TRBJ2-5
abundance: -
CDR3nt: TGTGCCAGCAGTTACCAGCCCCCGACAGGTCATGAGACCCAGTACTTC
CDR3aa: CASSYQPPTGHETQYF

v_gene: TRBV7-2
d_gene: TRBD2
len: 14
j_gene: TRBJ2-1
abundance: -
CDR3nt: TGTGCCAGCAGCTTAACTAGCGGGAGGAATGAGCAGTTCTTC
CDR3aa: CASSLTSGRNEQFF

v_gene: TRBV13
d_gene: TRBD1
len: 15
j_gene: TRBJ1-4
abundance: -
CDR3nt: TGTGCCAGCAGCCCCTTTCCGGGACAGGTCCGAAAACTGTTTTTT
CDR3aa: CASSPFPGQVRKLFF

v_gene: TRBV7-9
d_gene: TRBD1
len: 14
j_gene: TRBJ2-7
abundance: -
CDR3nt: TGTGCCAGCAGCTTAGGGGGACAGGTCTACGAGCAGTACTTC
CDR3aa: CASSLGGQVYEQYF

v_gene: TRBV4-3
d_gene: -
len: 15
j_gene: TRBJ1-1
abundance: once
CDR3nt: TGCGCCAGCAGCCAAGTTAACCTCCAGGACACTGAAGCTTTCTTT
CDR3aa: CASSQVNLQDTEAFF

v_gene: TRBV19
d_gene: -
len: 14
j_gene: TRBJ2-2
abundance: -
CDR3nt: TGTGCCAGTAGTATCGAACGGTTCACCGGGGAGCTGTTTTTT
CDR3aa: CASSIERFTGELFF

v_gene: TRBV7-9
d_gene: TRBD1
len: 13
j_gene: TRBJ2-7
abundance: -
CDR3nt: TGTGCCAGCAGCTCGGACAGGGTGAGCGAGCAGTACTTC
CDR3aa: CASSSDRVSEQYF

v_gene: TRBV6-1
d_gene: TRBD2
len: 15
j_gene: TRBJ2-7
abundance: few
CDR3nt: TGTGCCAGCAGTGAACTAGCGGGGGGCTCCTACGAGCAGTACTTC
CDR3aa: CASSELAGGSYEQYF

v_gene: TRBV2
d_gene: TRBD1
len: 15
j_gene: TRBJ2-1
abundance: -
CDR3nt: TGTGCCAGCAGTCCTCCCGGGACAGGGGTCAATGAGCAGTTCTTC
CDR3aa: CASSPPGTGVNEQFF

v_gene: TRBV27
d_gene: -
len: 14
j_gene: TRBJ1-5
abundance: -
CDR3nt: TGTGCCAGCACCCAATGGGGGGGCAATCAGCCCCAGCATTTT
CDR3aa: CASTQWGGNQPQHF

v_gene: TRBV3-1/TRBV3-2
d_gene: TRBD1
len: 14
j_gene: TRBJ1-2
abundance: -
CDR3nt: TGTGCCAGCAGCCAAGAGACAGGGTGGCATGGCTACACCTTC
CDR3aa: CASSQETGWHGYTF

v_gene: TRBV29-1
d_gene: TRBD1
len: 13
j_gene: TRBJ1-5
abundance: -
CDR3nt: TGCAGCGTTGACACAGGGGTGGGGCAGCCCCAGCATTTT
CDR3aa: CSVDTGVGQPQHF

v_gene: TRBV9
d_gene: -
len: 14
j_gene: TRBJ2-7
abundance: -
CDR3nt: TGTGCCAGCAGCGTAGCTGCGGGATCCTACGAGCAGTACTTC
CDR3aa: CASSVAAGSYEQYF

v_gene: TRBV6-5
d_gene: -
len: 12
j_gene: TRBJ2-5
abundance: many
CDR3nt: TGTGCCGCGGCGGAGCCCCAAGAGACCCAGTACTTC
CDR3aa: CAAAEPQETQYF

v_gene: TRBV7-2
d_gene: -
len: 16
j_gene: TRBJ2-5
abundance: -
CDR3nt: TGTGCCAGCAGCTTAATGGGAACAGGGAGGAAAGAGACCCAGTACTTC
CDR3aa: CASSLMGTGRKETQYF

v_gene: TRBV30
d_gene: -
len: 13
j_gene: TRBJ1-2
abundance: -
CDR3nt: TGTGCCTGGACAGGTGATTGGGACTATGGCTACACCTTC
CDR3aa: CAWTGDWDYGYTF

v_gene: TRBV7-2
d_gene: -
len: 15
j_gene: TRBJ1-1
abundance: -
CDR3nt: TGTGCCAGCAGCTTAGTGGGGGAGATGAACACTGAAGCTTTCTTT
CDR3aa: CASSLVGEMNTEAFF

v_gene: TRBV3-1/TRBV3-2
d_gene: -
len: 11
j_gene: TRBJ2-7
abundance: medium-sized
CDR3nt: TGTGCCAGCAGCCAATCCTACGAGCAGTACTTC
CDR3aa: CASSQSYEQYF

v_gene: TRBV2
d_gene: -
len: 17
j_gene: TRBJ2-1
abundance: -
CDR3nt: TGTGCCAGCGGGGAGGATACATGGGGGGAGAGGGACAATGAGCAGTTCTTC
CDR3aa: CASGEDTWGERDNEQFF

v_gene: TRBV29-1
d_gene: TRBD1
len: 13
j_gene: TRBJ2-5
abundance: once
CDR3nt: TGCAGCGTGGGGACAGGGTCGGGAGAGACCCAGTACTTC
CDR3aa: CSVGTGSGETQYF

v_gene: TRBV27
d_gene: -
len: 14
j_gene: TRBJ1-5
abundance: -
CDR3nt: TGTGCCAGCAGTTACCGGGACCAGGGTGAGCCCCAGCATTTT
CDR3aa: CASSYRDQGEPQHF

v_gene: TRBV7-9
d_gene: -
len: 14
j_gene: TRBJ2-1
abundance: -
CDR3nt: TGTGCCAGCAGCCCGACACTAGGAAACAATGAGCAGTTCTTC
CDR3aa: CASSPTLGNNEQFF

v_gene: TRBV7-3
d_gene: TRBD2
len: 14
j_gene: TRBJ2-3
abundance: -
CDR3nt: TGTGCCAGCAGCTTACTGGCGGGGGTAGATACGCAGTATTTT
CDR3aa: CASSLLAGVDTQYF

v_gene: TRBV5-6
d_gene: -
len: 17
j_gene: TRBJ2-1
abundance: once
CDR3nt: TGTGCCAGCAGCTCGCTGATCGGGGGGCTCTCCTACAATGAGCAGTTCTTC
CDR3aa: CASSSLIGGLSYNEQFF

v_gene: TRBV21-1
d_gene: -
len: 18
j_gene: TRBJ2-7
abundance: few
CDR3nt: TGTGCCAGCAGCAAAGTCAGGGGACAGCCGGTAGCGGGGACCGAGCAGTACTTC
CDR3aa: CASSKVRGQPVAGTEQYF

v_gene: TRBV7-2
d_gene: TRBD1
len: 15
j_gene: TRBJ2-3
abundance: -
CDR3nt: TGTGCCAGCAGCTCGGACAGGGACCCCACAGATACGCAGTATTTT
CDR3aa: CASSSDRDPTDTQYF

v_gene: TRBV20-1
d_gene: -
len: 13
j_gene: TRBJ1-2
abundance: -
CDR3nt: TGCAGTGCTAGTGCAGGGATCTACTATGGCTACACCTTC
CDR3aa: CSASAGIYYGYTF

v_gene: TRBV9
d_gene: -
len: 14
j_gene: TRBJ2-2
abundance: -
CDR3nt: TGTGCCAGCACCCGCAGGGAAAACACCGGGGAGCTGTTTTTT
CDR3aa: CASTRRENTGELFF

v_gene: TRBV2
d_gene: -
len: 14
j_gene: TRBJ1-3
abundance: -
CDR3nt: TGTGCCAGCAGTCCCCGGTTCTCTGGAAACACCATATATTTT
CDR3aa: CASSPRFSGNTIYF

v_gene: TRBV10-2
d_gene: TRBD1
len: 14
j_gene: TRBJ1-5
abundance: -
CDR3nt: TGCGCCAGCTCGGGACAGGGTGAAAATCAGCCCCAGCATTTT
CDR3aa: CASSGQGENQPQHF

v_gene: TRBV18
d_gene: -
len: 15
j_gene: TRBJ1-6
abundance: -
CDR3nt: TGTGCCAGCTCCCTCACGGGGAGGGGCAATTCACCCCTCCACTTT
CDR3aa: CASSLTGRGNSPLHF

v_gene: TRBV6-5
d_gene: -
len: 12
j_gene: TRBJ1-2
abundance: -
CDR3nt: TGTGCCAGCAGCCGGACAGACTATGGCTACACCTTC
CDR3aa: CASSRTDYGYTF

v_gene: TRBV28
d_gene: TRBD1
len: 15
j_gene: TRBJ1-1
abundance: -
CDR3nt: TGTGCCAGCAGTTTACAGGGGGCCTGGAATGCTGAAGCTTTCTTT
CDR3aa: CASSLQGAWNAEAFF

v_gene: TRBV9
d_gene: TRBD1
len: 15
j_gene: TRBJ2-7
abundance: -
CDR3nt: TGTGCCAGCAGCGTAAGCCGGGACAGCCCGTACGAGCAGTACTTC
CDR3aa: CASSVSRDSPYEQYF

v_gene: TRBV28
d_gene: -
len: 14
j_gene: TRBJ1-2
abundance: -
CDR3nt: TGTGCCAGCAGGCTGCGAGGGGAAGGGTATGGCTACACCTTC
CDR3aa: CASRLRGEGYGYTF

v_gene: TRBV24-1
d_gene: -
len: 13
j_gene: TRBJ1-2
abundance: -
CDR3nt: TGTGCCACCAGACCCTCGGCCCTGGATGGCTACACCTTC
CDR3aa: CATRPSALDGYTF

v_gene: TRBV11-2
d_gene: -
len: 14
j_gene: TRBJ1-1
abundance: -
CDR3nt: TGTGCCAGCAGCTTGAAGGGGGGGAACACTGAAGCTTTCTTT
CDR3aa: CASSLKGGNTEAFF